This T cell receptor beta chain was recovered during a study of memory CD4+ T cells and cytomegalovirus serostatus. Sequencing was performed with immunoSEQ multiplex PCR; in TCRdb, only in-frame clones are kept and a portion is missing. The profile shows approximately 26,000 clones, more than 60% of them singletons. Study-wide points: Suggested: most of the CMV-linked TCR signature lies in CD4+ memory cells.

Comments on this clone: Its antigen is not identified.

Single viable CD3+CD4+CD8-CD45RO+ cells were sorted as the memory CD4+ T cells. The clonotype originates from an adult in good health and CMV-seronegative. The specimen sequenced was memory CD4+ T cells from blood.

The chain's CDR3 is CASSFYGEDEKLFF. The CDR3 DNA follows: TGTGCCAGCAGCTTTTATGGGGAGGATGAAAAACTGTTTTTT. V usage is TRBV7-9 and J usage is TRBJ1-4; D remains unclear. Germline loops: CDR1 SEHNR, CDR2 FQNEAQ (reference sequence). V lost 3 bases, J lost 6 bases, and 11 bases lay in between. The CDR3 runs 14 residues.